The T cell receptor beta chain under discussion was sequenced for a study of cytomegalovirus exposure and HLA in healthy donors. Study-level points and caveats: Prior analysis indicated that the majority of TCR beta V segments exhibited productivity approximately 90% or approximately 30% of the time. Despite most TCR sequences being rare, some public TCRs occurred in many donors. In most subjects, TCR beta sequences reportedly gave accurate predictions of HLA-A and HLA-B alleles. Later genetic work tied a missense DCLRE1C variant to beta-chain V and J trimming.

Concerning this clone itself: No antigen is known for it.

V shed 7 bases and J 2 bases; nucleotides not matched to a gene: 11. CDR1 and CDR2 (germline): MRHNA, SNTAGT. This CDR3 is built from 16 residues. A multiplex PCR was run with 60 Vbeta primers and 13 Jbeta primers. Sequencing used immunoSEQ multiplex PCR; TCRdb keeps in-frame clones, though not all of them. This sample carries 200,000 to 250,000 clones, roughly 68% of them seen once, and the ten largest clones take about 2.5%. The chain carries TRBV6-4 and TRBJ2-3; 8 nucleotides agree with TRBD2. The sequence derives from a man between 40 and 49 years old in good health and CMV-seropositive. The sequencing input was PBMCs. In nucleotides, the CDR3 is TGTGCCAGCAAAATGGGAGTAGCGGGGAACACAGATACGCAGTATTTT. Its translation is CASKMGVAGNTDTQYF.